This TCR beta chain was captured in a study of blood T cell repertoires in COVID-19. Study-wide context: Samples taken during acute and convalescent COVID-19 were collected in the United States, Italy and Spain.

Per germline, CDR1 SGDLS and CDR2 YYNGEE. This CDR3 is 12 amino acids long. V shed 0 bases and J shed 8 bases, with 7 bases lying between them. Per the study methods: By means of reference gene primer amplification, nucleated cell counts were estimated. This table comes from immunoSEQ multiplex PCR, and its TCRdb copy is limited to in-frame clones, with some not included. V and J calls and clone size are given by that table; D and trimming were obtained from the DNA. This sample carries about 360,000 clones, 75% to 90% of them seen once, and the ten largest clones take 7% to 7.5%. During active infection, Seattle patients enrolled and were then monitored through disease.

This receptor was obtained from a woman aged 55-70 years with COVID-19, enrolled during active disease. The sequenced sample was peripheral blood. The chain has TRBV9 and TRBJ2-3; a possible D gene is TRBD2 (5 bases). In nucleotides, the CDR3 is TGTGCCAGCAGCGTAGAAAGCGGTACGCAGTATTTT. It is translated as CASSVESGTQYF.